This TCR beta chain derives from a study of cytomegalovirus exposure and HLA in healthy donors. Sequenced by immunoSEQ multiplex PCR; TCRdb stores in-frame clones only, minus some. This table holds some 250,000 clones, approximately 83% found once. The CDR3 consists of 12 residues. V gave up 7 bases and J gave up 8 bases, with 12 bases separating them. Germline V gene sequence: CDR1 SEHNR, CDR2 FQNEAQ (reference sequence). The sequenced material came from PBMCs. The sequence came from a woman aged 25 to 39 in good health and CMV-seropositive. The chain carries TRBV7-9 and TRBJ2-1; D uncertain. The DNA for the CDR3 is TGTGCCAGCACCATAATCCCGGATGAGCAGTTCTTC. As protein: CASTIIPDEQFF.